The clone carrying this T cell receptor beta chain was seen more than once but under ten times. Primers used in a second PCR of about 7 to 12 cycles were a sample-barcoded 5' primer and a J-beta primer mix. One entry per CDR3 protein results from TCRdb running MiXCR on the 5' RACE reads. In the table there are more than 1,000,000 distinct CDR3 sequences, less than 25% of which are singletons. These data originate in a study of blood T cells in healthy people across ages. The same sample was also studied in work on T cells of mothers and their children.

This TCR was recovered from a girl aged 2 to 9 in good health. The sample was blood.

DNA for the CDR3: TGTGCCAGCAGCTTAGATCGATTGGGGCAGGTGGTCTCCTACGAGCAGTACTTC. This translates into CASSLDRLGQVVSYEQYF. V usage is TRBV7-9 and J usage is TRBJ2-7; a possible D gene is TRBD1 (5 bases). Germline lookup yields CDR1 SEHNR and CDR2 FQNEAQ (reference sequence). The V gene lost 1 base and the J gene lost 0 bases, with 19 bases spanning the gap. This CDR3 is built from 18 residues.